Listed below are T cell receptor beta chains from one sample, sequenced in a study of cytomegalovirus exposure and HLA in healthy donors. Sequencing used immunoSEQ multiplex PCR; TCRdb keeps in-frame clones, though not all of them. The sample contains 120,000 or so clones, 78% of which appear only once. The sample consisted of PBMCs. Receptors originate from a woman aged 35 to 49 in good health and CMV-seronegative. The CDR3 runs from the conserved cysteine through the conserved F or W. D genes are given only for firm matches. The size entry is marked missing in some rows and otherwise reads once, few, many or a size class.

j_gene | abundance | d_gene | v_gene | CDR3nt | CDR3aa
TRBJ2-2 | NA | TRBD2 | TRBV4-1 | TGCGCCAGCAGCCAGGGGCTAGCGGGAGGGATCGCGAACACCGGGGAGCTGTTTTTT | CASSQGLAGGIANTGELFF
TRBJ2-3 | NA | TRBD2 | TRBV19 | TGTGCCAGTAGTATTGGTGTGGTAGCGGGAGTAGAAAGTGCGCAGTATTTT | CASSIGVVAGVESAQYF
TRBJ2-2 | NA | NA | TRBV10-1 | TGCGCCAGCAGTGAGGACCCGGGCACCGGGGAGCTGTTTTTT | CASSEDPGTGELFF
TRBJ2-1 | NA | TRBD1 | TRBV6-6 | TGTGCCAGCAGTCCAGGACAGGGGGGACTGTTCTTC | CASSPGQGGLFF
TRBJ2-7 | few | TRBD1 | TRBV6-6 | TGTGCCAGCAGTACACCGGGACAGGTGAAGTACGAGCAGTACTTC | CASSTPGQVKYEQYF
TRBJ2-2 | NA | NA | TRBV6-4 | TGTGCCAGCAGTGACTCGGAGCGTCATACCGGGGAGCTGTTTTTT | CASSDSERHTGELFF
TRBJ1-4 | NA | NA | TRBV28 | TGTGCCAGCAGTTTTCTGATAAGGGGTGAAAAACTGTTTTTT | CASSFLIRGEKLFF
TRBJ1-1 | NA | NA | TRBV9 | TGTGCCAGCAGCGTAGCTTTGACACCCTTAGAAGCTTTCTTT | CASSVALTPLEAFF
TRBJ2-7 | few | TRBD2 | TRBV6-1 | TGTGCCAGCAGTCCCCTGACTAGCGGGTCCCCCGGGCAGTACTTC | CASSPLTSGSPGQYF
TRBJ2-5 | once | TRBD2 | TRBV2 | TGTGCCAGCAGTGGGCGGGGGGGAGAGACCCAGTACTTC | CASSGRGGETQYF
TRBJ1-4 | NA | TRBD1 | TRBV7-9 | TGTTCCAGCAGCCGAGGACAGGGGATCGAAAATGAAAAACTGTTTTTT | CSSSRGQGIENEKLFF
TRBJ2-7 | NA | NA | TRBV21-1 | TGTGCCAGCAGCTCCTTTGACAGGGTAGGACCCTACGAGCAGTACTTC | CASSSFDRVGPYEQYF
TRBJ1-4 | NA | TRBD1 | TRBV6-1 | TGTGCCAGCAGAGAAAGGGACAGGGGGGGAGGAAAACTGTTTTTT | CASRERDRGGGKLFF
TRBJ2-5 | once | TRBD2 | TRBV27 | TGTGCCAGCAGAGTAAAACAGGGCGGGGGGGCGGAGACCCAGTACTTC | CASRVKQGGGAETQYF
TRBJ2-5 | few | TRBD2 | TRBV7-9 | TGTGCCAGCAGCTTGAGTTTATGGACTAGCGGAGGTAAAGAGACCCAGTACTTC | CASSLSLWTSGGKETQYF
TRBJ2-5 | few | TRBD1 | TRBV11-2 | TGTGCCAGCAGCTTGGGACAGGGCGGCCAAGAGACCCAGTACTTC | CASSLGQGGQETQYF
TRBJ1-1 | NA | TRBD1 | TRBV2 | TGTGCCAGCAACAAGGGGGCGACTGAAGCTTTCTTT | CASNKGATEAFF
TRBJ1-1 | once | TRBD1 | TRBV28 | TGTGCCAGCAGGCGACAGGGTAAGACTTTCTTT | CASRRQGKTFF
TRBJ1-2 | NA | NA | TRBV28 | TGTGCCAGCAGTTTACCTATATGGGGGCATGGCTACACCTTC | CASSLPIWGHGYTF
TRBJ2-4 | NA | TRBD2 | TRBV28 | TGTGCCACCCGGGGGGGCAGGATGAACATTCAGTACTTC | CATRGGRMNIQYF
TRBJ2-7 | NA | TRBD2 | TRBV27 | TGTGCCAGCAGCCCTAGCGGGAGGGCACACGAGCAGTACTTC | CASSPSGRAHEQYF
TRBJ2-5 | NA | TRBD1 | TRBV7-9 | TGTGCCAGCAGCTTGAGGGGGCAAGGAGAGACCCAGTACTTC | CASSLRGQGETQYF
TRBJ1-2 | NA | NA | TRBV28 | TGTGCCAGCAGTTTCAGGTTAAGCTATGGCTACACCTTC | CASSFRLSYGYTF
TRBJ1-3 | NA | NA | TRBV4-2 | TGTGCCAGCAGCCAAGTCCAGGGCGGAAACACCATATATTTT | CASSQVQGGNTIYF
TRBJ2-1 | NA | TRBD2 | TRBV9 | TGTGCCAGCAGCGTAGGGACTAGAACTTACAATGAGCAGTTCTTC | CASSVGTRTYNEQFF
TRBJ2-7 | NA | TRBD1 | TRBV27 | TGTGCCAGCAGTTCGTTAACCGGGACAGGAGTCTCCTACGAGCAGTACTTC | CASSSLTGTGVSYEQYF
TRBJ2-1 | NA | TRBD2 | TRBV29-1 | TGCAGCGTTGGGCGGGAGTCTGGTGAGCAGTTCTTC | CSVGRESGEQFF